This T cell receptor beta chain appears in the sequencing data of a study of monozygotic twins with inflammatory bowel disease. After skipping T cell sorting, the authors isolated total RNA from whole blood. Looked up from germline, CDR1 is SGHRS and CDR2 is YFSETQ. The CDR3 is made up of 13 amino acids. On this clonotype: Its antigen is undetermined.

TCRdb reworked the 5' RACE reads into one entry per CDR3 protein, no DNA. Here the sample table reports approximately 420,000 distinct CDR3 sequences. The study, taken as a whole, reports: IBD patients had lower TCRbeta diversity (inverse Simpson) than healthy co-twins. The analysis failed to separate different T cell subtypes. It was observed that concordant and discordant twins did not differ in repertoire similarity, possibly given limited power.

V gene TRBV5-1 combines with J gene TRBJ2-7. This receptor was taken from a human donor with ulcerative colitis or Crohn's disease, or a healthy co-twin of an affected twin (not recorded which). Sequences were obtained from blood. The CDR3 region is CASSLDFQSEQYF.